This T cell receptor (beta chain) was sequenced for a study of shared clonotypes between healthy human individuals. Clones were read by immunoSEQ multiplex PCR, and TCRdb kept only the in-frame ones, dropping some. The sample consists of fewer than 850,000 clones, 96% of them appearing once. V shed 4 bases and J 2 bases; nucleotides not matched to a gene: 5. CDR3 length: 14 residues. The germline V gene has CDR1 SGHAT and CDR2 FQNNGV. Terminally differentiated effector memory CD45RA+ cells were excluded from the naive CD8 cells, which were CD45RO-negative and positively selected for CCR7. The chain is built from TRBV11-2 and TRBJ2-7, with 7 bases fitting TRBD1. Material for sequencing was naive CD8+ T cells sorted from blood. The sequence derives from a young man in good health. The DNA of the CDR3 is TGTGCCAGCAGCTGGGACAGTGCCACCTACGAGCAGTACTTC. Amino acid sequence: CASSWDSATYEQYF.